Listed below are T cell receptor beta chains from one sample, sequenced in a study of blood T cells in healthy people across ages. TCRdb recomputed calls from the 5' RACE reads with MiXCR, one row per CDR3 protein. The sample yields under 2,000,000 distinct CDR3 sequences, about 50% seen once. The source material was blood. The receptors come from a woman aged 40-49 years in good health. Each CDR3 is given with its conserved first and last residue. Each record gives: clone size, V gene, J gene, D gene, CDR3 DNA, CDR3 protein. D genes are given only for firm matches. Size values are once, few and many counts, or a class for expanded clones, and some rows have none.

abundance: many
v_gene: TRBV7-2
j_gene: TRBJ2-6
d_gene: .
CDR3nt: TGTGCCAGCAGGGATAGGGCCAACGTCCTGACTTTC
CDR3aa: CASRDRANVLTF

abundance: few
v_gene: TRBV7-2
j_gene: TRBJ1-5
d_gene: .
CDR3nt: TGTGCCAGCAGCAAGACTGGAGGGCTGCGCAATCAGCCCCAGCATTTT
CDR3aa: CASSKTGGLRNQPQHF

abundance: .
v_gene: TRBV7-9
j_gene: TRBJ1-2
d_gene: .
CDR3nt: TGTGCCAGCAGCCCCACCCTGCAGGGGCCCACCGAGGGCTACACCTTC
CDR3aa: CASSPTLQGPTEGYTF

abundance: once
v_gene: TRBV2
j_gene: TRBJ1-6
d_gene: TRBD1
CDR3nt: TGTGCCAGCAGCGCAGTACAGGGGCTAGATTCACCCCTCCACTTT
CDR3aa: CASSAVQGLDSPLHF

abundance: few
v_gene: TRBV20-1
j_gene: TRBJ1-5
d_gene: TRBD1
CDR3nt: TGCAGTGCTAGATGGGGGACAGGATCCTATAGCAATCAGCCCCAGCATTTT
CDR3aa: CSARWGTGSYSNQPQHF

abundance: .
v_gene: TRBV20-1
j_gene: TRBJ1-2
d_gene: TRBD1
CDR3nt: TGCAGTGCTCGTACCGGGACAGTTGGCTACACCTTC
CDR3aa: CSARTGTVGYTF

abundance: .
v_gene: TRBV4-3
j_gene: TRBJ1-2
d_gene: TRBD1
CDR3nt: TGCGCCAGCAGCCAAGTGGACAGGGGCATCTATGGCTACACCTTC
CDR3aa: CASSQVDRGIYGYTF

abundance: .
v_gene: TRBV12-3/TRBV12-4
j_gene: TRBJ2-5
d_gene: .
CDR3nt: TGTGCCACCCAACCGGCGTTAGGTACCCAGTACTTC
CDR3aa: CATQPALGTQYF

abundance: .
v_gene: TRBV13
j_gene: TRBJ2-3
d_gene: .
CDR3nt: TGTGCCAGCAGCAGCTCCGGGACGTCCGATACGCAGTATTTT
CDR3aa: CASSSSGTSDTQYF

abundance: .
v_gene: TRBV3-1
j_gene: TRBJ2-3
d_gene: TRBD2
CDR3nt: TGTGCCAGCAGCCACCCCGGGACTAGCGGGGGTACAGATACGCAGTATTTT
CDR3aa: CASSHPGTSGGTDTQYF

abundance: .
v_gene: TRBV6-5
j_gene: TRBJ1-5
d_gene: .
CDR3nt: TGTGCCAGCAGTTACTCCGGGGATCGGAATCAGCCCCAGCATTTT
CDR3aa: CASSYSGDRNQPQHF

abundance: .
v_gene: TRBV12-3/TRBV12-4
j_gene: TRBJ1-2
d_gene: .
CDR3nt: TGTGCCAGCCTTGACGGGATTCTCGGCTACACCTTC
CDR3aa: CASLDGILGYTF

abundance: .
v_gene: TRBV7-8
j_gene: TRBJ1-2
d_gene: TRBD1
CDR3nt: TGTGCCAGCAGCTTACAGGGGGCGGATAGGGGCTACACCTTC
CDR3aa: CASSLQGADRGYTF

abundance: .
v_gene: TRBV11-2
j_gene: TRBJ2-7
d_gene: TRBD1
CDR3nt: TGTGCCAGCAGCTTAGAAGGGGGCGAAGATAACAATGAGCAGTACTTC
CDR3aa: CASSLEGGEDNNEQYF

abundance: few
v_gene: TRBV7-9
j_gene: TRBJ2-5
d_gene: .
CDR3nt: TGTGCCAGCAGCACCCAATCCGCGCAGTCCCCAGAGACCCAGTACTTC
CDR3aa: CASSTQSAQSPETQYF

abundance: .
v_gene: TRBV7-2
j_gene: TRBJ2-5
d_gene: TRBD2
CDR3nt: TGTGCCAGCAGCTTAGTTGGCGGGGGGGCTCCCTACAATGAGCAGTACTTC
CDR3aa: CASSLVGGGAPYNEQYF

abundance: .
v_gene: TRBV7-2
j_gene: TRBJ2-6
d_gene: .
CDR3nt: TGTGCCAGCAGCGTAGACCCCGGGGCCAACGTCCTGACTTTC
CDR3aa: CASSVDPGANVLTF

abundance: .
v_gene: TRBV6-1
j_gene: TRBJ2-5
d_gene: .
CDR3nt: .
CDR3aa: CASRTGGDTQYFGPGTQYF

abundance: .
v_gene: TRBV27
j_gene: TRBJ2-5
d_gene: .
CDR3nt: TGTGCCAGCAGTTTAGGAGGGGGGTTATGGGAGACCCAGTACTTC
CDR3aa: CASSLGGGLWETQYF

abundance: .
v_gene: TRBV7-3
j_gene: TRBJ1-2
d_gene: .
CDR3nt: TGTGCCAGCAGCTTCGGACCCGAGTATGGCTACACCTTC
CDR3aa: CASSFGPEYGYTF

abundance: .
v_gene: TRBV28
j_gene: TRBJ2-3
d_gene: TRBD2
CDR3nt: TGTGCCAGCAGTTGGGTGAGCGGGGGGGTGAGTGGAGATACGCAGTATTTT
CDR3aa: CASSWVSGGVSGDTQYF

abundance: .
v_gene: TRBV5-6
j_gene: TRBJ1-6
d_gene: .
CDR3nt: TGTGCCAGCAGCTTGGCTGGGAATTCACCCCTCCACTTT
CDR3aa: CASSLAGNSPLHF

abundance: few
v_gene: TRBV19
j_gene: TRBJ2-7
d_gene: .
CDR3nt: TGTGCCAGAGTAGCGGGGCCCGAAAGGGGGTCTGGACAGGAGACCTACGAGCAGTACTTC
CDR3aa: CARVAGPERGSGQETYEQYF

abundance: once
v_gene: TRBV27
j_gene: TRBJ2-7
d_gene: .
CDR3nt: TGTGCCAGCAGTTTATCGGGGCAGGGCGCGCCCGAACTCTACTACGAGCAGTACTTC
CDR3aa: CASSLSGQGAPELYYEQYF

abundance: once
v_gene: TRBV20-1
j_gene: TRBJ1-4
d_gene: .
CDR3nt: TGCAGTGCTAGCCCCGGGGACATTTCCGAAAAACTGTTTTTT
CDR3aa: CSASPGDISEKLFF

abundance: .
v_gene: TRBV12-3/TRBV12-4
j_gene: TRBJ2-7
d_gene: TRBD2
CDR3nt: TGTGCCAGCAGTCGGACTAGCTCAATTCCAGAGCAGTACTTC
CDR3aa: CASSRTSSIPEQYF

abundance: few
v_gene: TRBV20-1
j_gene: TRBJ2-3
d_gene: TRBD1
CDR3nt: TGCAGTGCTAGAGATCGAAGGACAGGGACAGATACGCAGTATTTT
CDR3aa: CSARDRRTGTDTQYF

abundance: .
v_gene: TRBV28
j_gene: TRBJ2-1
d_gene: .
CDR3nt: TGTGCCAGCAGACTCCTGGGACAAGCCAATGAGCAGTTCTTC
CDR3aa: CASRLLGQANEQFF

abundance: .
v_gene: TRBV6-2/TRBV6-3
j_gene: TRBJ2-4
d_gene: .
CDR3nt: TGTGCCAGCAGTTATCTGGTCCCACAGGGCAAAAACATTCAGTACTTC
CDR3aa: CASSYLVPQGKNIQYF

abundance: .
v_gene: TRBV6-5
j_gene: TRBJ1-4
d_gene: .
CDR3nt: TGTGCCAGCAGTTACGAGGGGGGACCTAATGAAAAACTGTTTTTT
CDR3aa: CASSYEGGPNEKLFF

abundance: few
v_gene: TRBV27
j_gene: TRBJ2-4
d_gene: .
CDR3nt: TGTGCCAGCAGCTCTCTGAGACAGTTCGGGCAGTACTTC
CDR3aa: CASSSLRQFGQYF

abundance: .
v_gene: TRBV29-1
j_gene: TRBJ2-1
d_gene: .
CDR3nt: TGCAGCGGACACACGGTTAGCTCCTACAATGAGCAGTTCTTC
CDR3aa: CSGHTVSSYNEQFF

abundance: many
v_gene: TRBV5-1
j_gene: TRBJ2-1
d_gene: .
CDR3nt: TGCGCCAGCAGCTTGTCTCTCTACAATGAGCAGTTCTTC
CDR3aa: CASSLSLYNEQFF

abundance: .
v_gene: TRBV5-1
j_gene: TRBJ1-2
d_gene: .
CDR3nt: TGTGCCAGCAGGGATGGGGACTATGGCTACACCTTC
CDR3aa: CASRDGDYGYTF

abundance: .
v_gene: TRBV7-7
j_gene: TRBJ2-1
d_gene: TRBD2
CDR3nt: TGTGCTAGCAGCCCCCTTGGCGGGGGGCCGAGAGAATCCTACAATGAGCAGTTCTTC
CDR3aa: CASSPLGGGPRESYNEQFF

abundance: .
v_gene: TRBV5-1
j_gene: TRBJ1-2
d_gene: .
CDR3nt: TGCGCCAGCACGACCATGGGTTATGGCTACACCTTC
CDR3aa: CASTTMGYGYTF

abundance: few
v_gene: TRBV7-9
j_gene: TRBJ2-3
d_gene: TRBD2
CDR3nt: TGTGCCAGCGTCGACGAAGTGGGGGGGACGGTCCAGACAGATACGCAGTATTTT
CDR3aa: CASVDEVGGTVQTDTQYF

abundance: .
v_gene: TRBV13
j_gene: TRBJ1-4
d_gene: .
CDR3nt: TGTGCCAGCAGCGAAGGGGTCGGTGAAAAACTGTTTTTT
CDR3aa: CASSEGVGEKLFF

abundance: .
v_gene: TRBV4-1
j_gene: TRBJ1-5
d_gene: .
CDR3nt: TGCGCCAGCAGCCCTTCAGGGGCACAGGTTCCCCAGCATTTT
CDR3aa: CASSPSGAQVPQHF

abundance: .
v_gene: TRBV27
j_gene: TRBJ2-6
d_gene: .
CDR3nt: TGTGCCAGCATTTCCCCGAGCTCTGGGGCCAACGTCCTGACTTTC
CDR3aa: CASISPSSGANVLTF

abundance: .
v_gene: TRBV12-3/TRBV12-4
j_gene: TRBJ1-2
d_gene: .
CDR3nt: TGTGCCAGCAGTTTATACAGGGATCACTTTATTACAAACTATGGCTACACCTTC
CDR3aa: CASSLYRDHFITNYGYTF

abundance: .
v_gene: TRBV29-1
j_gene: TRBJ2-3
d_gene: TRBD2
CDR3nt: TGCAGCGTTGGACCTAGCGGGGGGCGAGGAGATACGCAGTATTTT
CDR3aa: CSVGPSGGRGDTQYF

abundance: .
v_gene: TRBV2
j_gene: TRBJ2-3
d_gene: .
CDR3nt: TGTGCCAGCCCTTCGGGCAGGGTGGCAGATACGCAGTATTTT
CDR3aa: CASPSGRVADTQYF

abundance: .
v_gene: TRBV12-3/TRBV12-4
j_gene: TRBJ1-2
d_gene: .
CDR3nt: TGTGCCAGCAGTAACCCCGTTGGCGGCTACACCTTC
CDR3aa: CASSNPVGGYTF

abundance: .
v_gene: TRBV12-5
j_gene: TRBJ2-5
d_gene: .
CDR3nt: TGTGCTAGTGGTTCCCCCTCCTTGTACCAGGAGACCCAGTACTTC
CDR3aa: CASGSPSLYQETQYF

abundance: .
v_gene: TRBV28
j_gene: TRBJ1-4
d_gene: .
CDR3nt: TGTGCCAGCAGTACAAACGACAAGCCAACTAATGAAAAACTGTTTTTT
CDR3aa: CASSTNDKPTNEKLFF

abundance: .
v_gene: TRBV12-3/TRBV12-4
j_gene: TRBJ1-2
d_gene: .
CDR3nt: TGTGCCAGTACTCTACAGGGAGGAAGTAACTATGGCTACACCTTC
CDR3aa: CASTLQGGSNYGYTF

abundance: .
v_gene: TRBV20-1
j_gene: TRBJ2-3
d_gene: .
CDR3nt: TGCAGTGCTAGAGAGCCGTCAGCAGATACGCAGTATTTT
CDR3aa: CSAREPSADTQYF

abundance: .
v_gene: TRBV28
j_gene: TRBJ2-1
d_gene: TRBD2
CDR3nt: TGTGCCAGCAGTCACACCTACGGACTGACTAGCGGGGGGACGTTCTCTCCAGATGAGCAGTTCTTC
CDR3aa: CASSHTYGLTSGGTFSPDEQFF